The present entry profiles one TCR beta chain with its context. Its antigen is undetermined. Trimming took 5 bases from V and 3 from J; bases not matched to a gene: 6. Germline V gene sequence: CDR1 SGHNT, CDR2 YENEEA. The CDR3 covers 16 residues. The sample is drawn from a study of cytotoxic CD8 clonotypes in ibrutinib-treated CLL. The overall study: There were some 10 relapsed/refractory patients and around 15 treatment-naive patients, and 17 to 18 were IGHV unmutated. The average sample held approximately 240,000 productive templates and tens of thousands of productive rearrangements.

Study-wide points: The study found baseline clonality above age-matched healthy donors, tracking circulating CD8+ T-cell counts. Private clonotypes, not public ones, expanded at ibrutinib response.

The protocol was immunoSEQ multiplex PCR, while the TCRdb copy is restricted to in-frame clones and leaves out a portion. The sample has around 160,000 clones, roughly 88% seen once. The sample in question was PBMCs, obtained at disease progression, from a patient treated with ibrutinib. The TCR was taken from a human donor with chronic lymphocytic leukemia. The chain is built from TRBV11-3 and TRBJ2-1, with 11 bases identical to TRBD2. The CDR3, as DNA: TGTGCCAGCAGCCATAGCGGGAGGGCCGGCTACAATGAGCAGTTCTTC. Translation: CASSHSGRAGYNEQFF.